These T cell receptor beta chains were read from a single sample in a study of blood T cell repertoires in COVID-19. Repertoires were generated with immunoSEQ multiplex PCR, while TCRdb's copy carries only in-frame clones and drops some. The table shows about 130,000 clones, with around 81% occurring only once. What was sequenced was peripheral blood. These receptors were collected from a woman aged 55-70 years with active or convalescent COVID-19. Each CDR3 is given with its conserved first and last residue. D genes are given only for firm matches. Clone size is not always given. Where it is, it says once, few, many or a class for expanded clones.

CDR3aa: CASSTGETSGGARGTGELFF
CDR3nt: TGTGCCAGCAGCACCGGTGAGACTAGCGGGGGGGCCAGAGGCACCGGGGAGCTGTTTTTT
v_gene: TRBV7-8
abundance: few
d_gene: TRBD2
j_gene: TRBJ2-2

CDR3aa: CASSVVGGGAVNEQFF
CDR3nt: TGTGCCAGCAGCGTAGTAGGCGGGGGGGCTGTCAATGAGCAGTTCTTC
v_gene: TRBV9
abundance: .
d_gene: TRBD2
j_gene: TRBJ2-1

CDR3aa: CASSLRDGQITDTQYF
CDR3nt: TGTGCCAGCAGCTTAAGAGATGGACAGATCACAGATACGCAGTATTTT
v_gene: TRBV7-9
abundance: .
d_gene: .
j_gene: TRBJ2-3

CDR3aa: CASSWGTPSPLHF
CDR3nt: TGTGCCAGCAGTTGGGGGACACCGTCACCCCTCCACTTT
v_gene: TRBV28
abundance: .
d_gene: .
j_gene: TRBJ1-6

CDR3aa: CASSYSIQGSYEQYF
CDR3nt: TGTGCCAGCAGTTACTCGATCCAGGGTTCCTACGAGCAGTACTTC
v_gene: TRBV6-5
abundance: .
d_gene: .
j_gene: TRBJ2-7

CDR3aa: CASSPRGLDTEAFF
CDR3nt: TGTGCCAGCAGCCCGCGGGGGCTCGACACTGAAGCTTTCTTT
v_gene: TRBV11-2
abundance: .
d_gene: .
j_gene: TRBJ1-1

CDR3aa: CASNALAGTGDEKLFF
CDR3nt: TGTGCCAGCAACGCCCTTGCCGGGACAGGGGACGAAAAACTGTTTTTT
v_gene: TRBV19
abundance: .
d_gene: TRBD1
j_gene: TRBJ1-4

CDR3aa: CSASGGTSGSTDTQYF
CDR3nt: TGCAGTGCTAGTGGAGGGACTAGCGGGAGCACAGATACGCAGTATTTT
v_gene: TRBV20-1
abundance: .
d_gene: TRBD2
j_gene: TRBJ2-3

CDR3aa: CASSPGTSGRSSYNEQFF
CDR3nt: TGTGCCAGCAGCCCCGGCACTAGCGGAAGGAGCTCCTACAATGAGCAGTTCTTC
v_gene: TRBV3-1/TRBV3-2
abundance: .
d_gene: TRBD2
j_gene: TRBJ2-1

CDR3aa: CASSQRQGTTPLHF
CDR3nt: TGTGCCAGCAGCCAGAGACAGGGTACGACACCCCTCCACTTT
v_gene: TRBV3-1/TRBV3-2
abundance: .
d_gene: TRBD1
j_gene: TRBJ1-6

CDR3aa: CASSFFAGDQPQHF
CDR3nt: TGTGCCAGCAGTTTCTTTGCCGGGGATCAGCCCCAGCATTTT
v_gene: TRBV27
abundance: .
d_gene: .
j_gene: TRBJ1-5

CDR3aa: CASSPGYTEAFF
CDR3nt: TGTGCCAGCTCTCCAGGTTACACTGAAGCTTTCTTT
v_gene: TRBV6-5
abundance: once
d_gene: .
j_gene: TRBJ1-1

CDR3aa: CASSLAGDPYNEQFF
CDR3nt: TGCGCCAGCAGCTTGGCAGGGGACCCTTACAATGAGCAGTTCTTC
v_gene: TRBV5-1
abundance: .
d_gene: .
j_gene: TRBJ2-1

CDR3aa: CASSEALGAGTGELFF
CDR3nt: TGTGCCAGCAGTGAAGCGCTAGGGGCAGGGACCGGGGAGCTGTTTTTT
v_gene: TRBV6-1
abundance: .
d_gene: .
j_gene: TRBJ2-2

CDR3aa: CASSRTGVFNSPLHF
CDR3nt: TGTGCCAGTAGTAGGACAGGCGTTTTCAATTCACCCCTCCACTTT
v_gene: TRBV19
abundance: .
d_gene: TRBD1
j_gene: TRBJ1-6

CDR3aa: CSIWTGANEKLFF
CDR3nt: TGCAGCATCTGGACAGGGGCTAATGAAAAACTGTTTTTT
v_gene: TRBV29-1
abundance: .
d_gene: TRBD1
j_gene: TRBJ1-4

CDR3aa: CASSPTTEEQFF
CDR3nt: TGTGCCAGCTCACCCACAACGGAGGAGCAGTTCTTC
v_gene: TRBV18
abundance: .
d_gene: .
j_gene: TRBJ2-1

CDR3aa: CASLTSESSYEQYF
CDR3nt: TGTGCCAGCTTGACTAGCGAATCTTCCTACGAGCAGTACTTC
v_gene: TRBV28
abundance: .
d_gene: TRBD2
j_gene: TRBJ2-7

CDR3aa: CASSFGAGLNTGELFF
CDR3nt: TGTGCCAGCAGCTTCGGGGCGGGGTTGAACACCGGGGAGCTGTTTTTT
v_gene: TRBV5-6
abundance: few
d_gene: .
j_gene: TRBJ2-2

CDR3aa: CASSAGGTSYNEQFF
CDR3nt: TGTGCCAGCAGCGCGGGGGGCACCTCATACAATGAGCAGTTCTTC
v_gene: TRBV5-6
abundance: .
d_gene: TRBD2
j_gene: TRBJ2-1

CDR3aa: CASSPNYRGDLYEQYF
CDR3nt: TGTGCCAGCAGTCCAAACTACAGGGGGGATCTATACGAGCAGTACTTC
v_gene: TRBV28
abundance: .
d_gene: TRBD1
j_gene: TRBJ2-7

CDR3aa: CASSVTGTGYTEAFF
CDR3nt: TGTGCCAGCAGCGTAACCGGTACAGGTTACACTGAAGCTTTCTTT
v_gene: TRBV9
abundance: once
d_gene: .
j_gene: TRBJ1-1

CDR3aa: CAISREMNTEAFF
CDR3nt: TGTGCCATCAGTCGGGAAATGAACACTGAAGCTTTCTTT
v_gene: TRBV10-3
abundance: .
d_gene: .
j_gene: TRBJ1-1

CDR3aa: CASSVWTSGSMNEQFF
CDR3nt: TGTGCCAGCAGCGTCTGGACTAGCGGGAGTATGAATGAGCAGTTCTTC
v_gene: TRBV9
abundance: once
d_gene: TRBD2
j_gene: TRBJ2-1